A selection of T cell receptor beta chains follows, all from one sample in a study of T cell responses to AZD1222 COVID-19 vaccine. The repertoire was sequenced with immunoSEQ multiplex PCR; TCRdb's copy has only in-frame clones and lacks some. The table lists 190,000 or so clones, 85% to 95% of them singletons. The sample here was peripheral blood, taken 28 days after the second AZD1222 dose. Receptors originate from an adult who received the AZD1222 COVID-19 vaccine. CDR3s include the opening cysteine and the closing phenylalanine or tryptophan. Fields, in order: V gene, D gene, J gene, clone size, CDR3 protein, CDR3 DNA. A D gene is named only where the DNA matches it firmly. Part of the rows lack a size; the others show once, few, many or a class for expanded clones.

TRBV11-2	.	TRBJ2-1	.	CASSLLARRNEQFF	TGTGCCAGCAGCCTCCTAGCCCGCCGCAATGAGCAGTTCTTC
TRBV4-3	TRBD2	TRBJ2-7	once	CASSQDGGGLSEQYF	TGCGCCAGCAGCCAAGACGGCGGGGGGTTATCCGAGCAGTACTTC
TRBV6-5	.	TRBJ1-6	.	CASSYESVGGSPLHF	TGTGCCAGCAGTTACGAATCCGTTGGCGGGTCACCCCTCCACTTT
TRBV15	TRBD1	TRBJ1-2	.	CATSRDKTGNGYTF	TGTGCCACCAGCAGAGACAAGACAGGGAATGGCTACACCTTC
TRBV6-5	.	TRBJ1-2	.	CAGEVGAEGYGYTF	TGTGCCGGCGAAGTCGGGGCAGAGGGCTATGGCTACACCTTC
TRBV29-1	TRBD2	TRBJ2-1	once	CSVGLAGSPVAQFF	TGCAGCGTTGGTCTAGCGGGATCCCCCGTGGCGCAGTTCTTC
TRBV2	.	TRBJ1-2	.	CASSEVVYGYTF	TGTGCCAGCAGTGAGGTAGTCTATGGCTACACCTTC
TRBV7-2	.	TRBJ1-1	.	CASSLTYRAEAFF	TGTGCCAGCAGCTTAACGTACAGGGCTGAAGCTTTCTTT
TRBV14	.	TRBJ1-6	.	CASSQVDLSPLHF	TGTGCCAGCAGCCAAGTCGACCTTTCACCCCTCCACTTT
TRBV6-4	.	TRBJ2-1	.	CASSDSGNWNEQFF	TGTGCCAGCAGTGATTCCGGGAATTGGAATGAGCAGTTCTTC
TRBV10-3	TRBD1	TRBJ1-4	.	CAISESTGLHEKLFF	TGTGCCATCAGTGAGTCGACAGGGCTTCATGAAAAACTGTTTTTT
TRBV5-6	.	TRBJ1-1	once	CASSLQDTEAFF	TGTGCCAGCAGCTTACAGGACACTGAAGCTTTCTTT
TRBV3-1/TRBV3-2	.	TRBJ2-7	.	CASSRTLSSDEQYF	TGTGCCAGCAGTCGGACTCTTTCATCCGACGAGCAGTACTTC
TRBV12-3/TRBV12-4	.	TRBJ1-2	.	CASSLASGDGYTF	TGTGCCAGCAGTTTAGCTTCAGGGGACGGCTACACCTTC
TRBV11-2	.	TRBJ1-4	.	CASSLGTAEKLFF	TGTGCCAGCAGCTTAGGTACGGCTGAAAAACTGTTTTTT
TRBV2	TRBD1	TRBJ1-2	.	CASRTGNGYTF	TGTGCCAGCAGGACAGGGAATGGCTACACCTTC
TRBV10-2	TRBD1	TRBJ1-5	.	CASRGGTGNQPQHF	TGCGCCAGCAGGGGGGGGACAGGCAATCAGCCCCAGCATTTT
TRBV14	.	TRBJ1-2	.	CASSQVSREGYTF	TGTGCCAGCAGCCAAGTAAGCAGGGAGGGCTACACCTTC
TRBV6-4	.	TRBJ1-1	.	CASSKRPAAKPLGDTEAFF	TGTGCCAGCAGCAAAAGACCGGCGGCGAAGCCCCTCGGGGACACTGAAGCTTTCTTT
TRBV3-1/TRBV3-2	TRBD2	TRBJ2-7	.	CASSLRPGLSYEQYF	TGTGCCAGCAGCTTACGGCCGGGACTATCATACGAGCAGTACTTC
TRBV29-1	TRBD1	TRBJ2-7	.	CSAWDSNYEQYF	TGCAGCGCTTGGGACAGCAACTACGAGCAGTACTTC
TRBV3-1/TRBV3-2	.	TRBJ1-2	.	CASSLRGTGGYTF	TGTGCCAGCAGTCTTAGGGGGACGGGAGGCTACACCTTC
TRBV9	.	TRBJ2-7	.	CASSNGYEQYF	TGTGCCAGCAGCAACGGCTACGAGCAGTACTTC
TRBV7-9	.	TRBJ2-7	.	CASSLLVQGRDEQYF	TGTGCCAGCAGCTTATTAGTCCAGGGCCGGGACGAGCAGTACTTC
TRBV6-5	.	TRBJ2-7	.	CAAIVGAREQYF	TGTGCCGCAATCGTGGGGGCGAGGGAGCAGTACTTC
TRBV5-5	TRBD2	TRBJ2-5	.	CASSLLAGGGETQYF	TGTGCCAGCAGCTTACTAGCGGGGGGCGGTGAGACCCAGTACTTC
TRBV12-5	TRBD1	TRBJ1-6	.	CASALNDRGRSPLHF	TGTGCTAGTGCCCTAAACGACAGGGGTCGTTCACCCCTCCACTTT
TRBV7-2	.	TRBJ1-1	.	CASSLHPQGSMNTEAFF	TGTGCCAGCAGCTTACACCCACAGGGATCCATGAACACTGAAGCTTTCTTT
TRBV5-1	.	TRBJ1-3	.	CASSLEQLSGNTIYF	TGCGCCAGCAGCTTGGAACAGCTCTCTGGAAACACCATATATTTT
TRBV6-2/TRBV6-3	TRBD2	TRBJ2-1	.	CASSHGLAGYNEQFF	TGTGCCAGCAGCCATGGACTAGCGGGGTACAATGAGCAGTTCTTC
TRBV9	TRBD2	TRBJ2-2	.	CASSPRSGGATGELFF	TGTGCCAGCAGCCCCCGAAGCGGGGGAGCTACCGGGGAGCTGTTTTTT
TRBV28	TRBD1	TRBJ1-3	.	CASSLRQGIISGNTIYF	TGTGCCAGCAGTCTCCGACAGGGGATCATCTCTGGAAACACCATATATTTT
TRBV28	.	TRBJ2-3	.	CASSLSSDTQYF	TGTGCCAGCAGTTTAAGCTCGGATACGCAGTATTTT
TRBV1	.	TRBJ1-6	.	CTSSQVAHYPPLHF	TGCACCAGCAGCCAAGTTGCCCACTATCCACCCCTCCACTTT
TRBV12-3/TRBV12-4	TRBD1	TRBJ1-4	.	CASSLGTGEKLFF	TGTGCCAGCAGTTTAGGGACAGGCGAAAAACTGTTTTTT